These 3 T cell receptor beta chains share one sample of origin, sequenced in a study of prognosis after radiotherapy for stage I lung cancer. Two-round multiplex PCR, the amplification method, yielded TCR beta CDR3 from genomic DNA. Each TRBV and TRBJ gene had its own primer in the first PCR round. TCRdb re-analysed the multiplex PCR reads in MiXCR, keeping a single row per CDR3 protein. The sample yields tens of thousands of distinct CDR3 sequences, about 32% seen once. The sequencing here drew on PBMCs, taken before or after stereotactic body radiation therapy (not recorded which). These receptors were collected from a donor at least 50 years old with non-small cell lung cancer.

Ten or more counts support this clonotype. CDR3 in DNA: TGTGCCAGCAGCTTGGCCAGGGCCACAGATACGCAGTATTTT. The encoded protein is CASSLARATDTQYF. The gene calls are TRBV7-2 and TRBJ2-3; perhaps TRBD1 as D (5 bases). The CDR3 extends over 14 amino acids. CDR1 and CDR2 from the germline V gene are SGHTA and FQGNSA. V lost 3 bases and J lost 2, with 9 bases in between.

Ten or more counts support this clonotype. J is TRBJ2-3 and V is TRBV6-2 or TRBV6-3; no definite D call. This CDR3 has 15 amino acids. V lost 5 bases and J 2 bases, leaving 14 bases between the germline ends. Germline CDR1 MNHEY, CDR2 SVGEGT. The CDR3 is CASSEVQTVTDTQYF. The CDR3 region has the DNA TGTGCCAGCAGTGAAGTTCAGACCGTCACAGATACGCAGTATTTT.

This clonotype was counted ten times or more. CDR3 loop: CAISDVSEAFF. The CDR3 DNA follows: TGTGCCATCAGTGATGTCTCTGAAGCTTTCTTT. The chain carries TRBV10-3 and TRBJ1-1, with D unresolved. CDR3 length: 11 residues. The germline gives CDR1 ENHRY, CDR2 SYGVKD. V lost 3 bases to trimming and J lost 6 bases, with 5 bases between them.